The entry below describes one T cell receptor (beta chain). This sample is drawn from a study of blood T cell repertoires in COVID-19. Study in general: The samples span acute and convalescent COVID-19 from the United States, Italy and Spain.

As handled by the study authors: Reference gene primer amplification in the assay estimated nucleated cell counts. The assay was immunoSEQ multiplex PCR, and TCRdb's table has in-frame clones only and misses some. The V and J calls and clone size come from that table; D and trimming were worked out from the DNA. This table has about 300,000 clones, 85% appearing once. Participant ages covered about 18 to 89 years across 25 or so US areas. The germline CDR1 and CDR2 sequences are SEHNR and FQNEAQ (reference sequence). The CDR3 length is 12 residues. V gave up 3 bases and J gave up 6 bases; unmatched junction bases: 2.

Sequencing was done on a sample of PBMCs or T cells enriched from blood (not recorded which). The chain uses TRBV7-9 and TRBJ2-7; 7 bases are shared with TRBD2. This TCR derives from a woman in her thirties who had been exposed to COVID-19. CDR3 loop: CASSFPGGEQYF. The CDR3 bases are TGTGCCAGCAGCTTCCCGGGGGGCGAGCAGTACTTC. The full variable domain, rest sourced from reference TRBV7-9 and TRBJ2-7, is DTGVSQNPRHKITKRGQNVTFRCDPISEHNRLYWYRQTLGQGPEFLTYFQNEAQLEKSRLLSDRFSAERPKGSFSTLEIQRTEQGDSAMYLCASSFPGGEQYFGPGTRLTVT.